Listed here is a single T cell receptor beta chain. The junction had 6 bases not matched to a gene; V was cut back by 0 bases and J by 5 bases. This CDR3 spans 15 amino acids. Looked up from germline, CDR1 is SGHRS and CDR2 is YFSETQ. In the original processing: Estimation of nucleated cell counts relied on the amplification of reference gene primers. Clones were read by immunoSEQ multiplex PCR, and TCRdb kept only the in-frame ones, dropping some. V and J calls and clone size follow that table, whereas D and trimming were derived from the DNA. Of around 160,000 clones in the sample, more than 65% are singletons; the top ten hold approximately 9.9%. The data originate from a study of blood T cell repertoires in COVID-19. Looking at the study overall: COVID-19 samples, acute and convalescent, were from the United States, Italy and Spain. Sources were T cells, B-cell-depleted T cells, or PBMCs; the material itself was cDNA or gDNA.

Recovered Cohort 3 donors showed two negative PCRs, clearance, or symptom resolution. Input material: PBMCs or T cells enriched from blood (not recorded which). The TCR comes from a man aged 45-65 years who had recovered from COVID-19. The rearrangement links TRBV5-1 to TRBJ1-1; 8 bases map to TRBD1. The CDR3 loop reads CASSLDGQGRTEAFF. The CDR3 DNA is TGCGCCAGCAGCTTGGATGGACAGGGAAGGACTGAAGCTTTCTTT.